This TCR beta chain is from a study of early T cells in non-severe SARS-CoV-2 infection. Looking at the study overall: Sequencing of bulk RNA from unsorted whole blood was done, without chain pairing.

This clonotype was recorded a few times. The antigen is not known. The TCR library protocol was used to attach unique molecular identifiers. These identifiers were attached to individual cDNA molecules. TCRdb processed the 5' RACE reads anew with MiXCR; each CDR3 protein has one entry. The sample carries about 50,000 distinct CDR3 sequences, 13% recorded once. Study-wide findings and caveats: A preference for anti-spike CD8 responses marked VDJdb matching, which missed private and CD4 specificities.

Trimming pared 5 bases from V and 0 bases from J, leaving 13 bases between. This CDR3 contains 15 residues. Germline V gene lookup returns CDR1 SGHVS and CDR2 FNYEAQ. The chain uses TRBV7-6 and TRBJ1-1; D gene unclear. The receptor was derived from an adult who was a healthcare worker with PCR-confirmed SARS-CoV-2 infection or an uninfected control (not recorded which). The sequenced material came from whole blood. CDR3 loop: CASSPSGIMNTEAFF. In DNA, the CDR3 is TGTGCCAGCAGCCCCTCGGGGATAATGAACACTGAAGCTTTCTTT.